The rows below give T cell receptor beta chains drawn from one sample of a study of cytomegalovirus exposure and HLA in healthy donors. Here immunoSEQ multiplex PCR was the method, and the copy in TCRdb shows in-frame clones only, minus some. The table shows fewer than 250,000 clones, with about 89% occurring only once. Material: PBMCs. All receptors come from a man aged 30-40 years in good health and CMV-seronegative. The CDR3 runs from the conserved cysteine through the conserved F or W. A D gene is named only where the DNA matches it firmly. Clone size, where shown, is once, few, many, or a class for clones that have expanded.

TRBV4-3	NA	NA	TRBJ2-1	TGCGCCAGCAGCCAAACGGTATACAATGAGCAGTTCTTC	CASSQTVYNEQFF
TRBV7-2	NA	NA	TRBJ1-1	TGTGCCAGCAGCTTCGTCCCGAGTAACACTGAAGCTTTCTTT	CASSFVPSNTEAFF
TRBV6-5	NA	NA	TRBJ2-5	TGTGCCAGCAGTCGGGGGACGTACCAAGAGACCCAGTACTTC	CASSRGTYQETQYF
TRBV30	NA	NA	TRBJ1-3	TGTGCCTGGAGTCGACAGAGCTCTGGAAACACCATATATTTT	CAWSRQSSGNTIYF
TRBV2	TRBD2	NA	TRBJ2-5	TGTGCCAGCAGTAAGACTAGCGTTCGGGTGGAGACCCAGTACTTC	CASSKTSVRVETQYF
TRBV27	NA	NA	TRBJ1-2	TGTGCCAGCAGTTTTAAACAGGGTTTCGGCTACACCTTC	CASSFKQGFGYTF
TRBV6-5	NA	NA	TRBJ1-2	TGTGCCAGCACCCCGGGGGGTCTTAACTATGGCTACACCTTC	CASTPGGLNYGYTF
TRBV6-5	NA	NA	TRBJ2-7	TGTGCCAGCACTCGTGGGAGGATCGGCTACGAGCAGTACTTC	CASTRGRIGYEQYF
TRBV7-2	NA	NA	TRBJ1-1	TGTGCCAGCAGGGCCGGGTCGCCCACCTCCGGTACTGAAGCTTTCTTT	CASRAGSPTSGTEAFF
TRBV6-1	NA	NA	TRBJ2-5	TGTGCCAGCCGGGATCAAGAGACCCAGTACTTC	CASRDQETQYF
TRBV28	NA	NA	TRBJ1-1	TGTGCCAGCAGGGTGAGGGGGGGGAGCGTGAACACTGAAGCTTTCTTT	CASRVRGGSVNTEAFF
TRBV6-6	NA	NA	TRBJ2-1	TGTGCCAGCACCGAGGGTCTAGGTAACAATGAGCAGTTCTTC	CASTEGLGNNEQFF
TRBV6-6	NA	NA	TRBJ1-4	TGTGCCAGCAGTTACAGCGCATCAACTAATGAAAAACTGTTTTTT	CASSYSASTNEKLFF
TRBV6-6	TRBD1	NA	TRBJ1-4	TGTGCCAGCAGCGAACCAACAGGGGGTATTGAAAAACTGTTTTTT	CASSEPTGGIEKLFF
TRBV6-5	NA	NA	TRBJ1-5	TGTGCCAGCACTAGGACTGGTAATAGCAATCAGCCCCAGCATTTT	CASTRTGNSNQPQHF
TRBV7-7	NA	NA	TRBJ2-1	TGTGCTAGCAGCTTAGTTTCTCGGGTTATCTTTGACAGAACCTACAATGAGCAGTTCTTC	CASSLVSRVIFDRTYNEQFF
TRBV5-1	NA	once	TRBJ1-1	TGCGCCAGCAGCACTCAGGGAGGAAACACTGAAGCTTTCTTT	CASSTQGGNTEAFF
TRBV27	NA	NA	TRBJ1-2	TGTGCCAGCAACCCGAGATACAGGGAAACCTATGGCTACACCTTC	CASNPRYRETYGYTF
TRBV5-1	NA	NA	TRBJ1-2	TGCGCCAGCAGCTTCACCCGGGGGTCCCGTGGCTACACCTTC	CASSFTRGSRGYTF
TRBV28	NA	NA	TRBJ1-5	TGTGCCACCACGACAGGAAATCAGCCCCAGCATTTT	CATTTGNQPQHF
TRBV19	NA	NA	TRBJ2-2	TGTGCCAGTTTCTCGGCGGGGAAGCGGAATCCCCGGGAGCTGTTTTTT	CASFSAGKRNPRELFF
TRBV27	NA	NA	TRBJ2-7	TGTGCCAGCAGTTTATCGACCATACAGCCGTCCTACGAGCAGTACTTC	CASSLSTIQPSYEQYF
TRBV10-1	TRBD1	NA	TRBJ1-5	TGCGCCAGCAGTCCACAGGGGTATCAGCCCCAGCATTTT	CASSPQGYQPQHF
TRBV6-5	NA	NA	TRBJ1-4	TGTGCCAGCAGTTCCCTCCAGGGGAGGGATGAAAAACTGTTTTTT	CASSSLQGRDEKLFF
TRBV28	NA	NA	TRBJ1-3	TGTGCCAGCAGTACTCAGGGGCACACCATATATTTT	CASSTQGHTIYF
TRBV2	NA	NA	TRBJ1-1	TGTGCCAGCACCACCGACAGTAACACTGAAGCTTTCTTT	CASTTDSNTEAFF
TRBV19	NA	once	TRBJ1-5	TGTGCCAGTAGCCGGGACACAACTCAGCCCCAGCATTTT	CASSRDTTQPQHF
TRBV6-4	NA	few	TRBJ1-2	TGTGCCAGCAGTGGAACAGGTCCGGGCTATGGCTACACCTTC	CASSGTGPGYGYTF
TRBV6-5	TRBD2	NA	TRBJ2-7	TGTGCCAGCAGTTACCGGGGGGGCGAGCAGTACTTC	CASSYRGGEQYF
TRBV11-2	TRBD1	NA	TRBJ2-2	TGTGCCAGCAGCCAAACGACAGGGCCGGGCGGGGAGCTGTTTTTT	CASSQTTGPGGELFF
TRBV6-4	NA	few	TRBJ2-7	TGTGCCGGATATGACAGGTCCTACGAGCAGTACTTC	CAGYDRSYEQYF
TRBV7-9	NA	NA	TRBJ2-7	TGTGCCAGCAGCCTCACTGGGGGGGCCTCCTACGAGCAGTACTTC	CASSLTGGASYEQYF
TRBV7-2	NA	NA	TRBJ1-5	TGTGCCAGCAGCTCCCGGACCGGGGTTCATCAGCCCCAGCATTTT	CASSSRTGVHQPQHF
TRBV28	NA	NA	TRBJ1-1	TGTGCCAGCAGTCCCCCCTACAGGGTAACCACTGAAGCTTTCTTT	CASSPPYRVTTEAFF
TRBV11-2	NA	NA	TRBJ1-6	TGTGCCAGCAGCTTGGCCCCGCCCTTCAGCTCCTATAATTCACCCCTCCACTTT	CASSLAPPFSSYNSPLHF
TRBV10-3	TRBD1	NA	TRBJ2-2	TGTGCCATACGGGACAGTGACGGGGAGCTGTTTTTT	CAIRDSDGELFF
TRBV5-5	NA	NA	TRBJ1-5	TGTGCCAGCAGCTTGGAAGGGGTTGGGAATCAGCCCCAGCATTTT	CASSLEGVGNQPQHF
TRBV2	TRBD2	NA	TRBJ2-3	TGTGCCAGCAAGGCGGGGGGGCCGGTCGATACGCAGTATTTT	CASKAGGPVDTQYF
TRBV2	TRBD2	NA	TRBJ2-7	TGTGCCAGCAGTGGAACTGCGGGGGGCGACTCCTACGAGCAGTACTTC	CASSGTAGGDSYEQYF
TRBV6-5	TRBD2	NA	TRBJ2-2	TGTGCCAGCACCCGAACTCTTAGCGGGACCGGGGAGCTGTTTTTT	CASTRTLSGTGELFF
TRBV4-2	NA	NA	TRBJ1-1	TGTGCCAGCAGCCAAGCGGGTGAATCTTTCTTT	CASSQAGESFF
TRBV11-3	NA	NA	TRBJ2-1	TGTGCCAGCAGCCTTTCGACAGGCTACAATGAGCAGTTCTTC	CASSLSTGYNEQFF
TRBV7-2	NA	few	TRBJ1-4	TGTGCCAGCAGCTTAGAGAGGTGGTCGGAAAAACTGTTTTTT	CASSLERWSEKLFF
TRBV13	TRBD2	NA	TRBJ2-7	TGTGCCAGCAGCTTTAGCGGGGGTGCCCCCTACGAGCAGTACTTC	CASSFSGGAPYEQYF
TRBV7-9	TRBD2	NA	TRBJ2-7	TGTTCCAGCAGCTGGGACCGGGGGGTCCTCTACGAGCAGTACTTC	CSSSWDRGVLYEQYF
TRBV9	NA	NA	TRBJ1-5	TGTGCCAGCAGCCTAAGTACAGGGCAGGGACAGCCCCAGCATTTT	CASSLSTGQGQPQHF
TRBV10-3	NA	NA	TRBJ2-5	TGTGCCATCAGTGGCAGGTCGGTGGAGACCCAGTACTTC	CAISGRSVETQYF
TRBV28	TRBD1	NA	TRBJ1-2	TGTGCCAGTATAGGGACAGCCACTTGGGGCTACACCTTC	CASIGTATWGYTF
TRBV28	TRBD1	NA	TRBJ1-4	TGTGCCAGCAGGACAGGGCCCGGGGAAAAACTGTTTTTT	CASRTGPGEKLFF
TRBV4-3	TRBD1	NA	TRBJ2-7	TGCGCCAGCAGCCACGGGGACAGCTACGAGCAGTACTTC	CASSHGDSYEQYF
TRBV19	NA	NA	TRBJ2-6	TGTGCCAGTAGTACCCGGGGTTCTGGGGCCAACGTCCTGACTTTC	CASSTRGSGANVLTF
TRBV5-1	NA	NA	TRBJ2-6	TGCGCCAGCAGCTTGGGACAAAGCTCTGGGGCCAACGTCCTGACTTTC	CASSLGQSSGANVLTF
TRBV6-6	TRBD1	NA	TRBJ1-6	TGTGCCAGCAGTTACAGCGGACAGGCTAGCTCACCCCTCCACTTT	CASSYSGQASSPLHF
TRBV4-1	NA	NA	TRBJ1-5	TGCGCCAGCAGCCAAAGGGGGGGGAGCAATCAGCCCCAGCATTTT	CASSQRGGSNQPQHF
TRBV9	TRBD2	NA	TRBJ2-3	TGTGCCAGCAGCGGACTAGCGGGCACAGATACGCAGTATTTT	CASSGLAGTDTQYF
TRBV4-3	TRBD2	once	TRBJ2-7	TGCGCCAGCAGCCAGGGGGAGGGCTCCTACGAGCAGTACTTC	CASSQGEGSYEQYF
TRBV28	NA	NA	TRBJ2-7	TGTGCCAGCAGTATAACAGGGGGGGCGGGAGAGCAGTACTTC	CASSITGGAGEQYF
TRBV5-1	NA	few	TRBJ1-1	TGCGCCAGCAGCTTGTGGGGAGAGGGTGCTTTCTTT	CASSLWGEGAFF
TRBV2	NA	NA	TRBJ2-3	TGTGCCAGTGGGGGGGCTAGAGGAGGGGTGCAGTATTTT	CASGGARGGVQYF